These T cell receptor beta chains were read from a single sample in a study of control samples from healthy donors and cancer patients. Data came from immunoSEQ multiplex PCR; TCRdb stores just in-frame clones and leaves some out. This sample carries roughly 190,000 clones, with roughly 2% going to the ten biggest clones. The sample consisted of blood. The receptors stem from a woman in her twenties or thirties in good health. Each CDR3 is given with its conserved first and last residue. The D gene is left open where the match is weak.

>TRBJ1-2|.|TRBV12-3/TRBV12-4
TGTGCCAGCAGTTTCCAGAGATATGGCTACACCTTC
CASSFQRYGYTF
>TRBJ2-1|TRBD1|TRBV6-2/TRBV6-3
TGTGCCAGCAGTTACTCCCCCCCGGACAGGGGGCGGCAGTTCTTC
CASSYSPPDRGRQFF
>TRBJ2-7|TRBD2|TRBV6-5
TGTGCCAGCAGCCCGGGACTAGCGGGTCCAGAGGACTTC
CASSPGLAGPEDF
>TRBJ2-5|.|TRBV9
TGTGCCAGCAGCGTAGGAGGAGGGCCAGGGGGCCAAGAGACCCAGTACTTC
CASSVGGGPGGQETQYF
>TRBJ2-7|TRBD1|TRBV28
TGTGCCAGCAGTTTAAGTATCGGACAGGGATTATTCTACGAGCAGTACTTC
CASSLSIGQGLFYEQYF
>TRBJ2-7|.|TRBV3-1/TRBV3-2
TGTGCCAGCAGCCAAGAAGGGTCCGGTTACGAGCAGTACTTC
CASSQEGSGYEQYF
>TRBJ2-7|TRBD2|TRBV4-3
TGCGCCAGCAGCCGCGTAGCGGGGGCCCCGGGTGAGCAGTACTTC
CASSRVAGAPGEQYF
>TRBJ1-1|.|TRBV3-1/TRBV3-2
TGTGCCAGCAGTGCGGGTTGGACTGAAGCTTTCTTT
CASSAGWTEAFF
>TRBJ2-2|.|TRBV27
TGTGCCAGCAGTTTCGGGGGTTATTCATCAGGGGAGCTGTTTTTT
CASSFGGYSSGELFF
>TRBJ1-4|.|TRBV6-5
TGTGCCAGCAAGAGGGGCAGATTGGGTGAAAAACTGTTTTTT
CASKRGRLGEKLFF
>TRBJ2-7|.|TRBV6-5
TGTGCCAGCAGCGGAGGTTACGAGCAGTACTTC
CASSGGYEQYF
>TRBJ1-4|.|TRBV21-1
TGTGCCAGCAGCAAAGAGGGAGGGTTGAAGGAAAAACTGTTTTTT
CASSKEGGLKEKLFF
>TRBJ1-4|.|TRBV6-5
TGTGCCAGCATGGACTATGGGAATGAAAAACTGTTTTTT
CASMDYGNEKLFF
>TRBJ2-7|.|TRBV5-8
TGTGCCAGCAGCTTGGCCGAGGGGGGGAGATACGAGCAGTACTTC
CASSLAEGGRYEQYF
>TRBJ2-3|.|TRBV12-3/TRBV12-4
TGTGCCAGCGGATTTAGGGGCACAGATACGCAGTATTTT
CASGFRGTDTQYF
>TRBJ2-7|TRBD2|TRBV9
TGTGCCAGCAGCGTAGAACTAGCGGGGGGGTCCTACGAGCAGTACTTC
CASSVELAGGSYEQYF
>TRBJ1-5|.|TRBV19
TGTGCCAGTAGCGATGGGGGGGGTCAGCCCCAGCATTTT
CASSDGGGQPQHF
>TRBJ1-5|TRBD1|TRBV5-6
TGTGCCAGCAGCTCCGGGACAGGACCCCACTATAGCAATCAGCCCCAGCATTTT
CASSSGTGPHYSNQPQHF
>TRBJ2-3|TRBD2|TRBV7-8
TGTGCCAGCAGCTTAGCGTGGCCTAGCGGGGGGAGCACAGATACGCAGTATTTT
CASSLAWPSGGSTDTQYF
>TRBJ1-1|.|TRBV6-5
TGTGCCAGCAGTTACTCAGGCGGGGAGTTTGCGGCTTTCTTT
CASSYSGGEFAAFF
>TRBJ1-5|.|TRBV4-2
TGTGCCAGCAGCCAAGTTCCCTCATCGACGGATAGCAATCAGCCCCAGCATTTT
CASSQVPSSTDSNQPQHF
>TRBJ1-2|TRBD1|TRBV5-5
TGTGCCAGCAGCTGGGCCGGGGACAGGGGAGGCTATGGCTACACCTTC
CASSWAGDRGGYGYTF
>TRBJ1-1|TRBD1|TRBV19
TGTGCCAGTAGTCCGGGGACAGCGAACACTGAAGCTTTCTTT
CASSPGTANTEAFF
>TRBJ2-1|.|TRBV11-3
TGTGCCAGCAGCGACTCCCGTGACTCCTCGATACAGTTCTTC
CASSDSRDSSIQFF
>TRBJ2-5|TRBD2|TRBV4-1
TGCGCCAGCAGCCAAGGCCCGCGGGGGGGCCAAGAGACCCAGTACTTC
CASSQGPRGGQETQYF
>TRBJ2-7|.|TRBV7-8
TGTGCCAGCAGCTCCCTCGGGACTTTCTCCTACGAGCAGTACTTC
CASSSLGTFSYEQYF
>TRBJ2-7|TRBD1|TRBV29-1
TGCAGCGTCGTTGGGACAGCGAACATCGAGCAGTACTTC
CSVVGTANIEQYF
>TRBJ1-5|.|TRBV6-5
TGTGCCAGCAGTTACGGCAGGGGAATAAATCAGCCCCAGCATTTT
CASSYGRGINQPQHF
>TRBJ1-2|.|TRBV28
TGTGCCAGCAGTTTAAAATCCTTGCCAAAGGGGCGGGTCTATGGCTACACCTTC
CASSLKSLPKGRVYGYTF
>TRBJ1-4|.|TRBV30
TGTGCCTGGAGTGTACAAGGTGATTACCCAATTTTT
CAWSVQGDYPIF
>TRBJ1-5|TRBD1|TRBV23-1
TGCGCCAGCACCCCGACAGGGTTTCAGCCCCAGCATTTT
CASTPTGFQPQHF
>TRBJ2-7|TRBD2|TRBV20-1
TGCAGTGCTACGGGGGGCTACGAGCAGTACTTC
CSATGGYEQYF
>TRBJ1-1|.|TRBV24-1
TGTGCCACCAGTGATTTAGGCGGGATGAACACTGAAGCTTTCTTT
CATSDLGGMNTEAFF
>TRBJ2-7|TRBD2|TRBV4-1
TGCGCCAGCAGCCCGCGGACTAGTAGGGACGAGCAGTACTTC
CASSPRTSRDEQYF
>TRBJ1-1|.|TRBV27
TGTGCCAGCAGTCACGGGACGGGGAACACTGAAGCTTTCTTT
CASSHGTGNTEAFF
>TRBJ1-6|.|TRBV6-5
TGTGCCAGCAGTTATGGGGACCACTCCTATAATTCACCCCTCCACTTT
CASSYGDHSYNSPLHF
>TRBJ1-1|.|TRBV6-4
TGTGCCAGCAGTGACTCGAGGAACACTGAAGCTTTCTTT
CASSDSRNTEAFF